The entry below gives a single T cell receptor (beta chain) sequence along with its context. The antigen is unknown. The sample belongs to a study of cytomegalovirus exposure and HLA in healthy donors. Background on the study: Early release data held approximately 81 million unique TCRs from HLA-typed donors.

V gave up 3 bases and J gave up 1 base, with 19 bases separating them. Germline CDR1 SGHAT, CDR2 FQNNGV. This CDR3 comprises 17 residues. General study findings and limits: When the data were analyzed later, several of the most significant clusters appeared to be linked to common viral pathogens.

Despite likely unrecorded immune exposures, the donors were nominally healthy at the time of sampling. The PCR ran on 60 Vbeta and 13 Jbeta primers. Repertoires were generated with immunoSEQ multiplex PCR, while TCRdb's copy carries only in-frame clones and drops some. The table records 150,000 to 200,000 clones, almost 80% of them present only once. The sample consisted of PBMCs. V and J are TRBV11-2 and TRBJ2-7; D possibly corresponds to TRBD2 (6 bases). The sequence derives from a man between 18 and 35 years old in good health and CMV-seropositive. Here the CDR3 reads CASSLGDLTRRSYEQYF. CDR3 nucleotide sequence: TGTGCCAGCAGCTTGGGGGACTTGACGAGGAGGTCCTACGAGCAGTACTTC.